The next 18 T cell receptor beta chains were all read from a single sample in a study of CD8 T cells in Susac syndrome. Random hexamers primed reverse transcription of about 0.45 to 1 ug RNA. Each CDR3 protein gets one entry after TCRdb re-called the immunoSEQ multiplex PCR reads with MiXCR. This repertoire shows over a thousand distinct CDR3 sequences, around 61% found once; its top ten account for less than 25%. Delineation of memory subsets for TEMRA sorting relied upon CD27 and CD45RA staining. Material: CD8+ TEMRA cells from PBMCs. As to subset: FACS-sorted terminally differentiated effector memory CD8+ T cells re-expressing CD45RA (CD8+ TEMRA). These receptors originate from a human donor with Susac syndrome.

The chain joins TRBV14 to TRBJ2-7, with TRBD2 as a possible D gene (8 bases). The germline V and J ends were trimmed by 11 bases and 1 base, with 27 bases remaining between them. CDR3 length: 17 amino acids. CDR1 SGHDN and CDR2 FVKESK come from the germline V gene. CDR3: CARRQGELAGGSYEQYF. The CDR3 DNA follows: TGTGCCCGCCGCCAGGGGGAACTCGCGGGGGGATCCTACGAGCAGTACTTC.

Comments on this clonotype: The junction and the germline gene differ at one end; a read error may be behind it. The V and J genes are TRBV29-1 and TRBJ2-7; 9 bases agree with TRBD1. CDR1 and CDR2 from the germline V gene are SQVTM and ANQGSEA. The CDR3 sequence is 14 residues long. CDR3 bases: TGCAGCGTTGTCGGGACAGGGTTCTCCTACGAGCTGTTCTTC. Its protein is CSVVGTGFSYELFF.

The CDR3 sequence: CASSLTRTVNTEAFF. The DNA for the CDR3 is TGTGCCAGCAGTTTAACCCGGACCGTCAACACTGAAGCTTTCTTT. The V call is TRBV28, the J call TRBJ1-1; D unclear. In germline, CDR1 is MDHEN, CDR2 SYDVKM. CDR3 length equals 15 residues. Trimming cost V 2 bases and J 2 bases, with 12 bases left between them.

V usage is TRBV8-2 and J usage is TRBJ2-6. TRBV8-2 is a known pseudogene. The CDR3 extends over 17 amino acids. The DNA for the CDR3 is TGTGGCAATGATTATAGGATAACACGAGGTCGGGCCAACGTCCTGACTTTC. Its translation is CGNDYRITRGRANVLTF.

With regard to this clonotype: A read error may produce the germline difference seen at one junction end. The chain employs TRBV15 and TRBJ1-1; 7 nucleotides match TRBD1. The V gene's germline CDR1 is LNHNV and CDR2 YYDKDF (reference sequence). The CDR3 totals 12 residues. CDR3 sequence (DNA): TGCGCCACCAGACAGGGTGACACTGAAACTTTCTTT. Translating gives CATRQGDTETFF.

This clonotype appeared a few times. V is TRBV29-1 and J is TRBJ2-7; D may be TRBD1 or TRBD2 (5 bases each). There are 14 residues in the CDR3. Trimming cost V 1 base and J 2 bases, with 12 bases left between them. The germline CDR1 and CDR2 sequences are SQVTM and ANQGSEA. The CDR3 reads CSVEGGTAAYEQYF. The DNA of the CDR3 is TGCAGCGTTGAAGGGGGGACGGCAGCCTACGAGCAGTACTTC.

In this sample, this clonotype turned up once. The CDR3 here is CASSVSVTSGGTDTQYF. The CDR3 DNA reads TGTGCCAGCAGTGTCTCGGTGACTAGCGGGGGCACAGATACGCAGTATTTT. The gene calls are TRBV6-4 and TRBJ2-3; 11 bases match TRBD2. V shed 4 bases, J shed 1 base, and the junction held 7 bases outside the gene matches. In germline, CDR1 is MRHNA, CDR2 SNTAGT. The CDR3 consists of 17 residues.

Turning to this clonotype: The germline gene is not matched at one end of the junction; a read error may be the cause. The chain uses TRBV6-4 and TRBJ2-3, with 14 bases aligning to TRBD2. CDR1 and CDR2 from the germline V gene are MRHNA and SNTAGT. The CDR3 runs to 17 residues. CDR3 loop: CACSDSGTSGGTDTQFF. For the CDR3, the DNA is TGTGCCTGCAGTGACTCGGGGACTAGCGGGGGCACAGATACGCAGTTTTTT.

CDR3 region: CASSLGTGEHHIQYF. As DNA, the CDR3 is TGTGCCAGCAGTTTAGGGACAGGGGAACACCACATTCAGTACTTC. V gene TRBV27 combines with J gene TRBJ2-4; 10 bases map to TRBD1. The CDR3 runs to 15 residues. V trimming: 2 bases; J trimming: 8 bases; junction bases outside the gene matches: 6. Germline V CDR1 and CDR2: MNHEY, SMNVEV (reference sequence).

Points on this clonotype: This likely comes from a read error, as the CDR3 has no conserved phenylalanine or tryptophan at its end. The chain joins TRBV12-3 or TRBV12-4 to TRBJ2-6; unclear D gene. This CDR3 region has 19 residues. V lost 5 bases and J lost 5, with 25 bases in between. The CDR3 reads CASSDPPSFHKSRANVLTS. Here the CDR3 DNA reads TGTGCCAGCAGTGACCCTCCCAGCTTCCACAAAAGTCGGGCCAACGTCCTGACTTCC.

This chain uses TRBV19 with TRBJ2-1, with 8 bases matching TRBD2. Looked up from germline, CDR1 is LNHDA and CDR2 is SQIVND (reference sequence). With 3 bases clipped from V and 14 bases from J, the junction kept 12 bases outside the gene matches. The CDR3 is made up of 14 amino acids. The CDR3 region has the DNA TGTGCCAGTAGTATGGGCGGCAGCGGGGGTTCGGAGTTCTTC. This codes for CASSMGGSGGSEFF.

V and J are TRBV7-2 and TRBJ2-7; D is ambiguous. The germline CDR1 and CDR2 sequences are SGHTA and FQGNSA. This CDR3 comprises 13 residues. With 6 bases removed from V and 3 bases from J, the gap between germline ends came to 12 bases. The CDR3 coding sequence is TGTGCCAGCAGATTCAGCGATAACTACGAGCAGTACTTC. It specifies CASRFSDNYEQYF.

This CDR3 reads CGAVGTGFPYEQYF. CDR3 sequence (DNA): TGCGGCGCTGTCGGGACAGGGTTCCCCTACGAGCAGTACTTC. This chain links TRBV29-1 with TRBJ2-7; 9 bases map to TRBD1. The CDR3 is 14 residues long. Germline CDR1 reads SQVTM; CDR2 reads ANQGSEA.

This chain connects TRBV9 to TRBJ2-2; D unresolved. The CDR3 is 17 amino acids. The V gene lost 3 bases and the J gene lost 0 bases, with 15 bases spanning the gap. CDR1 is SGDLS and CDR2 is YYNGEE in the germline V gene. The CDR3 DNA is TGTGCCAGCAGCGCAACCTGGGATAGGGCGAACACCGGGGAGCTGTTTTTT. Protein product: CASSATWDRANTGELFF.

This chain links TRBV29-1 with TRBJ2-7; 9 bases match TRBD1. This CDR3 contains 13 residues. V trimming: 6 bases; J trimming: 0 bases; junction bases outside the gene matches: 3. Germline CDR1 is SQVTM and CDR2 is ANQGSEA. CDR3 nucleotides: TGCAGCGTCGGGACAGGGTTCTCCTACGAGCAGTACTTC. It translates to CSVGTGFSYEQYF.

Turning to this clonotype: One end of the junction does not line up with germline, which may come from a read error. V usage is TRBV14 and J usage is TRBJ2-7; 12 bases line up with TRBD2. The CDR3 is made up of 17 amino acids. The V gene's germline CDR1 is SGHDN and CDR2 FVKESK. CDR3 amino acids: CARSQGELAGGSYEQYF. The CDR3 DNA reads TGTGCCCGCAGCCAGGGGGAACTAGCGGGGGGATCCTACGAGCAGTACTTC.

The CDR3 loop reads CTCSQSVFLKVILTLLLISYF. The CDR3 DNA is TGTACCTGCTCCCAATCTGTGTTCCTAAAAGTGATTCTCACTCTGCTTCTCATCTCCTACTTC. The V call is TRBV14, the J call TRBJ2-7; D is undetermined. The germline gives CDR1 SGHDN, CDR2 FVKESK. The CDR3 totals 21 residues.

Regarding this clonotype: Being one base from a much bigger clone, this may be a read error. V usage is TRBV2 and J usage is TRBJ1-5, with 7 bases matching TRBD1. CDR1 is SNHLY, CDR2 FYNNEI, per germline. V was clipped by 6 bases and J by 14 bases; unmatched bases: 22. The CDR3 consists of 16 residues. The CDR3 bases are TGTGCCAGCAGGGACCTCACCCCGGGACAGTCTTATTGTGAGCATTTT. This gives the protein CASRDLTPGQSYCEHF.